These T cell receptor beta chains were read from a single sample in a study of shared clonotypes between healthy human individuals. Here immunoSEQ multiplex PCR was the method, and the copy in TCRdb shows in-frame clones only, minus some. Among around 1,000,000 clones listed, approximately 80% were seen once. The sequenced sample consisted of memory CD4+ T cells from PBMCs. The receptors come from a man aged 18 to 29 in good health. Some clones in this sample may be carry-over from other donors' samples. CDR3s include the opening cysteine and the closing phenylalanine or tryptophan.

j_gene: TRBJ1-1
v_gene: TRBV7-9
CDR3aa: CASTLGAQNTEAFF

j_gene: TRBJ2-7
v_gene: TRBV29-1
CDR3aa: CSVEDFLVGGTYEQYF

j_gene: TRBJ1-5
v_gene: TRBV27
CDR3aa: CASSSDRDPEAQHF

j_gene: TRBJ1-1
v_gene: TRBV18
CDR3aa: CASSKRGDWNTEAFF

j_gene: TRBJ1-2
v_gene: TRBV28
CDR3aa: CASSPGQGAYYGYTF

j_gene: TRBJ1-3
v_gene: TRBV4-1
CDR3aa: CASSQKTGGRNTIYF

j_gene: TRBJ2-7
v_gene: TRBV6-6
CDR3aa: CASSYPGDGTLNEQYF

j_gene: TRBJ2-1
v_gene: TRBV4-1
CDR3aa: CASSQGVWGAGEQFF

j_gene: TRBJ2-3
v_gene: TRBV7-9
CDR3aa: CASSFELAGATDTQYF

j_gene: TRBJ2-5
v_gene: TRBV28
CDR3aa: CASSSPRREEETQYF

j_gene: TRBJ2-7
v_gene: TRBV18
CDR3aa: CASSHSGTGGYEQYF

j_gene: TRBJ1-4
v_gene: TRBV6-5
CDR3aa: CASSQGNEKLFF

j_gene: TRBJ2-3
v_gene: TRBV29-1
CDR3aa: CSVEPGTAITDTQYF

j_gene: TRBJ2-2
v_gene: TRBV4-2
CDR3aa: CASSQGSGLTNTGELFF

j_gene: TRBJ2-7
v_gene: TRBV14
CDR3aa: CASSPRAGREQYF

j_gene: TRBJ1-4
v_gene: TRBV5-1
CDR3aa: CASSLGPSDEKLFF

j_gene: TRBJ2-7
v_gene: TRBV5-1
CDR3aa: CASSQDNLAGGYEQYF

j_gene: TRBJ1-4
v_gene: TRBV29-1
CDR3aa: CSVTGTGGSNEKLFF

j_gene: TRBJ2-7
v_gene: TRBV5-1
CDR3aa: CASSLGRQPLSYEQYF

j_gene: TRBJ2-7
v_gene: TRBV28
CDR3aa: CASRKAGSYEQYF

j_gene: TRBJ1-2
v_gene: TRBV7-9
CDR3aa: CASSLAGWDIGGYTF

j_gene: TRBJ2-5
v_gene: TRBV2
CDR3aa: CASNGQSSQETQYF

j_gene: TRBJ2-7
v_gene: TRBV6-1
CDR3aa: CASSVEGGISYEQYF

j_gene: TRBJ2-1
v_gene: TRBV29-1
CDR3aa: CSVEWGASRNEQFF

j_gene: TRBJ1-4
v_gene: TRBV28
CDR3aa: CASSLTGATNEKLFF

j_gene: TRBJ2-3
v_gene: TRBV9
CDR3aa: CASSVPRGGTDTQYF

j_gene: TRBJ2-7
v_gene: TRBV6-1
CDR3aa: CASRTEDSYEQYF

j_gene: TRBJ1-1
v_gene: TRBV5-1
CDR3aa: CASSSISTEAFF

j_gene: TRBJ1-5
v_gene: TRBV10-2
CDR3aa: CASRTGQGTNQPQHF

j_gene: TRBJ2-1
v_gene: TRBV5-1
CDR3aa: CASTPPLAGSGNEQFF

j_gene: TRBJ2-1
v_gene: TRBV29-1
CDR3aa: CSVEHSDRYFTNEQFF

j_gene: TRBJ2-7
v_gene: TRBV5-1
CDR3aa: CASSLKNRDYEQYF

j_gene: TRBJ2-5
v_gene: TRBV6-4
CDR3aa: CASSDPQTQYF

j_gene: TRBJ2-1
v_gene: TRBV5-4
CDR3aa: CATIDWNNEQFF

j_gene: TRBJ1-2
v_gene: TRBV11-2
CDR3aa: CASSSNRALYGYTF

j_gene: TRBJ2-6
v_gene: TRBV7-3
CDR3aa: CASSPASSGANVLTF

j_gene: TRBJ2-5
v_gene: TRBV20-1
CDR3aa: CSANRQETQYF